A single T cell receptor (beta chain) is shown here with its context. These data come from a study of blood T cell repertoires in COVID-19. At the level of the study: Some COVID-19 samples were acute and others convalescent; all came from the United States, Italy and Spain. Sample material is recorded as cDNA or gDNA derived from T cells, B-cell-depleted T cells, or PBMCs.

In the authors' methods: Researchers report that nucleated cell counts were estimated from reference gene primer amplification. This table comes from immunoSEQ multiplex PCR, and its TCRdb copy is limited to in-frame clones, with some not included. The DNA was the basis for D and trimming; V, J and clone size are from that table. The profile shows approximately 94,000 clones, 80% of them singletons. This TCR derives from a woman in her 70s with acute or convalescent COVID-19. The sequencing sample was made of peripheral blood.

The CDR3 here is CASSSTGYNSPLHF. The DNA of the CDR3 is TGTGCCAGCAGCTCGACAGGGTATAATTCACCCCTCCACTTT. J is TRBJ1-6 and V is TRBV9, with 7 bases matching TRBD1. CDR1 SGDLS and CDR2 YYNGEE come from the germline V gene. After removal of 4 bases from V and 4 bases from J, the junction contained 2 bases not matched to a gene. This CDR3 contains 14 residues.